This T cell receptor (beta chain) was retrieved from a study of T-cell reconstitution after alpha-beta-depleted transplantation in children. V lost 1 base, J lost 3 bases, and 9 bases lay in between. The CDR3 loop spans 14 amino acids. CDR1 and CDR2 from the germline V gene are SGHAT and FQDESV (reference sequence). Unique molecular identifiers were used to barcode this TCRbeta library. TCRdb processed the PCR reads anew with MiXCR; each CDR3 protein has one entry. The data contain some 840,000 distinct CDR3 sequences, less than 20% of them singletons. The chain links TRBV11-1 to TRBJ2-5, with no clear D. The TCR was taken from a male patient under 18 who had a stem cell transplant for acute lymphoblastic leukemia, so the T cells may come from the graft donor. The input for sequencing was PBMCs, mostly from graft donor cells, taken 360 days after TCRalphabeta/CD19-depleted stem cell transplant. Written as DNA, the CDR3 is TGTGCCAGCAGCTTAGTGGCAACAAAAGAGACCCAGTACTTC. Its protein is CASSLVATKETQYF. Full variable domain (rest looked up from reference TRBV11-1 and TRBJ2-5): EAEVAQSPRYKITEKSQAVAFWCDPISGHATLYWYRQILGQGPELLVQFQDESVVDDSQLPKDRFSAERLKGVDSTLKIQPAELGDSAMYLCASSLVATKETQYFGPGTRLLVL.